Presented here are 5 T cell receptor beta chains from one specimen sequenced in a study of regulatory T cells in long-lasting Graves disease. As for time point: newly diagnosed GD, antithyroid drugs for less than 3 months. PBMC RNA was the source of the TCR library. Library construction for TCR beta used iRepertoire HTBI primers and Arm-PCR of CDR3 regions. TCRdb itself ran the multiplex PCR reads through MiXCR, one entry per CDR3 protein. In the table there are approximately 390,000 distinct CDR3 sequences, 16% of which are singletons. This sample also belongs to another study, concerning T cells in Graves' hyperthyroidism and ophthalmopathy.

The sample in question was peripheral blood mononuclear cells (PBMCs), obtained at new diagnosis, from a patient treated with antithyroid drugs. Receptors were obtained from a woman between 18 and 29 years old with Graves disease.

As concerns this clonotype: A clone one base away is much larger, so this may be a read error. The chain employs TRBV2 and TRBJ2-7; tentative D call: TRBD2 (6 bases). There are 13 residues in the CDR3. CDR1 and CDR2 (germline): SNHLY, FYNNEI. In DNA form, the CDR3 reads TGTGCCAGCAGAATTAGCGGAGCCTACGGGCAGTACTTC. Amino acid sequence: CASRISGAYGQYF. The entire variable domain, with the rest obtained from reference TRBV2 and TRBJ2-7, is as follows: EPEVTQTPSHQVTQMGQEVILRCVPISNHLYFYWYRQILGQKVEFLVSFYNNEISEKSEIFDDQFSVERPDGSNFTLKIRSTKLEDSAMYFCASRISGAYGQYFGPGTRLTVT.

This clonotype was observed many times. The chain recombines TRBV6-2 or TRBV6-3 with TRBJ2-7; 11 positions agree with TRBD2. Germline loops: CDR1 MNHEY, CDR2 SVGEGT. This CDR3 comprises 16 residues. The V segment lost 7 bases and the J segment 3 bases; nucleotides outside the gene matches: 11. For the CDR3, the DNA is TGTGCCAGCACCGAGAGTAGCGGGAGGGCCTTCTACGAGCAGTACTTC. Amino acids: CASTESSGRAFYEQYF.

Only a few counts were recorded for this clonotype. The rearrangement links TRBV28 to TRBJ1-2; TRBD1 agrees at 8 bases. Germline loops: CDR1 MDHEN, CDR2 SYDVKM. This CDR3 contains 15 residues. Trimming at V came to 4 bases and at J to 4 bases, leaving 8 bases not matched to a gene. The CDR3 nucleotides read TGTGCCAGCAGTTCTCAACCACAGGGGGGCTATGGCTACACCTTC. Translating it yields CASSSQPQGGYGYTF.

Here the CDR3 reads CASSSWTVILDNEQFF. The CDR3 DNA sequence: TGTGCCAGCAGTTCTTGGACCGTCATACTCGACAATGAGCAGTTCTTC. The V and J genes are TRBV6-5 and TRBJ2-1; D gene uncertain. Between the trimmed V and J ends, which lost 4 bases and 5 bases, there was a span of 18 bases. Germline V lookup: CDR1 MNHEY, CDR2 SVGAGI. The CDR3 loop spans 16 amino acids.

This clonotype was counted only a few times. V is TRBV18 and J is TRBJ1-3; D is possibly TRBD1 (5 bases). The germline gives CDR1 KGHSH, CDR2 LQKENI. This CDR3 spans 17 amino acids. The V gene lost 0 bases and the J gene lost 1 base, with 13 bases spanning the gap. The CDR3 DNA follows: TGTGCCAGCTCACCACCGGGGGTTAAGCGATCTGGAAACACCATATATTTT. This codes for CASSPPGVKRSGNTIYF.